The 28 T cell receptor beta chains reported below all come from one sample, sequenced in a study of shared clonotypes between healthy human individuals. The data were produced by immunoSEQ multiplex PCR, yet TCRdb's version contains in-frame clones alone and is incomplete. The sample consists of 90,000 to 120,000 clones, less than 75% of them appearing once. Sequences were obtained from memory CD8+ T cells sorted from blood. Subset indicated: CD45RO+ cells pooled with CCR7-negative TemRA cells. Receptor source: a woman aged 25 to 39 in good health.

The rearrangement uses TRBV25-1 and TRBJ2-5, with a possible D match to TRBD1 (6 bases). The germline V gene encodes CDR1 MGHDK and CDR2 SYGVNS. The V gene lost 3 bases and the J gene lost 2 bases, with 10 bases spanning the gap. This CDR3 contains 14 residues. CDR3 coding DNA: TGTGCCAGCAGTGACGGGACAAATCAAGAGACCCAGTACTTC. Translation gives CASSDGTNQETQYF. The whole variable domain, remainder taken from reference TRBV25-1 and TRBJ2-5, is EADIYQTPRYLVIGTGKKITLECSQTMGHDKMYWYQQDPGMELHLIHYSYGVNSTEKGDLSSESTVSRIRTEHFPLTLESARPSHTSQYLCASSDGTNQETQYFGPGTRLLVL.

The CDR3 loop reads CASRDRQETQYF. CDR3 bases: TGTGCCAGTAGGGACAGACAAGAGACCCAGTACTTC. The chain couples TRBV27 to TRBJ2-5; TRBD1 matches at 7 bases. From germline, CDR1 is MNHEY and CDR2 SMNVEV (reference sequence). V was clipped by 9 bases and J by 2 bases; unmatched bases: 3. The CDR3 is 12 amino acids.

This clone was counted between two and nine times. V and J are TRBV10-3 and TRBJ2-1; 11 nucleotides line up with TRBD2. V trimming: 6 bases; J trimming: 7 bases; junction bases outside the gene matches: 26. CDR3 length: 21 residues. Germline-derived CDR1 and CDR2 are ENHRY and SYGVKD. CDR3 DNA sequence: TGTGCCATCAGGCTGTCGTTCGGGAGCGGCCTTAGCGGGAGGGCCGTGAATGAGCAGTTCTTC. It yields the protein CAIRLSFGSGLSGRAVNEQFF.

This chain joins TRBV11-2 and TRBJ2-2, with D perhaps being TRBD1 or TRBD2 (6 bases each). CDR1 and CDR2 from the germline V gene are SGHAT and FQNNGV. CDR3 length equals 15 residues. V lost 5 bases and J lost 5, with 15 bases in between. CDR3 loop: CASSPPGASTGELFF. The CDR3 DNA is TGTGCCAGCAGCCCACCGGGGGCTAGTACCGGGGAGCTGTTTTTT. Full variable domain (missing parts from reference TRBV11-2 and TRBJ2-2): EAGVAQSPRYKIIEKRQSVAFWCNPISGHATLYWYQQILGQGPKLLIQFQNNGVVDDSQLPKDRFSAERLKGVDSTLKIQPAKLEDSAVYLCASSPPGASTGELFFGEGSRLTVL.

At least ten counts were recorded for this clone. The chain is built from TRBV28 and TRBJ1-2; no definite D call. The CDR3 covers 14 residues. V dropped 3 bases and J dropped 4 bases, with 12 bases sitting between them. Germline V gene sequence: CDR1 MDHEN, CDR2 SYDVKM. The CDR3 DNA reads TGTGCCAGCAGTTTTTTGGGGATCAGCTATGGCTACACCTTC. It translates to CASSFLGISYGYTF.

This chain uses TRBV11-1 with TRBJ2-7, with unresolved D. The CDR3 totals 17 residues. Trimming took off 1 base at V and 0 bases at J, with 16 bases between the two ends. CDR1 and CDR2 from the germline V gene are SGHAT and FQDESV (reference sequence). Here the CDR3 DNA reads TGTGCCAGCAGCTTAGATAAGCCAACCTTCCCCTCCTACGAGCAGTACTTC. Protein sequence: CASSLDKPTFPSYEQYF.

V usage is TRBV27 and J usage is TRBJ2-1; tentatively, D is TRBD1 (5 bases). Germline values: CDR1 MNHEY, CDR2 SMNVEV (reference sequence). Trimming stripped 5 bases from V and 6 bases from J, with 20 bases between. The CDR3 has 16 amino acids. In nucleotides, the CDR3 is TGTGCCAGCAGTCCTTTATCCGCGACAGCCTTCAATGAGCAGTTCTTC. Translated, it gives CASSPLSATAFNEQFF.

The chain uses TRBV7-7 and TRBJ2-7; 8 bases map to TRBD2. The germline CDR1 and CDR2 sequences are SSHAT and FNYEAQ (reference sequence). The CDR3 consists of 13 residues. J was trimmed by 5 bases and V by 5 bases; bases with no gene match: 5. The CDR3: CASSGSGIHEQYF. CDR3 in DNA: TGTGCCAGCAGCGGTAGCGGGATTCACGAGCAGTACTTC.

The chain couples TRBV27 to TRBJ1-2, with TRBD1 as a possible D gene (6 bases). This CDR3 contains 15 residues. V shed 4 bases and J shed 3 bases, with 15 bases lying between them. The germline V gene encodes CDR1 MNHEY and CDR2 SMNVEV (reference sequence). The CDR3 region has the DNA TGTGCCAGCAGTTCTACCTTTGGACAGTACTATGGCTACACCTTC. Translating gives CASSSTFGQYYGYTF.

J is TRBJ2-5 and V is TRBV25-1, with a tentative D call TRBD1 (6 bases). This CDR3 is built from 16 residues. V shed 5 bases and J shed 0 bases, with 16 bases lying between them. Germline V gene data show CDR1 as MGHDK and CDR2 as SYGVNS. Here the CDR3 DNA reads TGTGCCAGCAGTCCCCCCCGTGACAGGTACCAAGAGACCCAGTACTTC. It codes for CASSPPRDRYQETQYF.

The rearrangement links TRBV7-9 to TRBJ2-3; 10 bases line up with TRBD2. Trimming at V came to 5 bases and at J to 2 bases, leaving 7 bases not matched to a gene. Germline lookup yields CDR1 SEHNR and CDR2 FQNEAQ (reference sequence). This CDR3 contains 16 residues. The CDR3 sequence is CASSAVSGRFTDTQYF. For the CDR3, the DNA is TGTGCCAGCAGCGCCGTTAGCGGGAGGTTCACAGATACGCAGTATTTT.

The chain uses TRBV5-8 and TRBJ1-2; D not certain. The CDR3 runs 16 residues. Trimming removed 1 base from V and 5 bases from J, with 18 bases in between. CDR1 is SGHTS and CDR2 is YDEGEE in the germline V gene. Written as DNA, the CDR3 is TGTGCCAGCAGCTTGACTCCAGGCTCGACTCTTTATGGCTACACCTTC. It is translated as CASSLTPGSTLYGYTF.

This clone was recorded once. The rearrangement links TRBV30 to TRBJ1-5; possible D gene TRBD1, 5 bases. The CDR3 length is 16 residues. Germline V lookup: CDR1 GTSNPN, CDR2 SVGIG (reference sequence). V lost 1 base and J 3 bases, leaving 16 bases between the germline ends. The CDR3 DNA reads TGTGCCTGGAGTGCAAGAGGAGGGGCGACCAATCAGCCCCAGCATTTT. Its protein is CAWSARGGATNQPQHF. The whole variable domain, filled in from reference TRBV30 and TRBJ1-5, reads SQTIHQWPATLVQPVGSPLSLECTVEGTSNPNLYWYRQAAGRGLQLLFYSVGIGQISSEVPQNLSASRPQDRQFILSSKKLLLSDSGFYLCAWSARGGATNQPQHFGDGTRLSIL.

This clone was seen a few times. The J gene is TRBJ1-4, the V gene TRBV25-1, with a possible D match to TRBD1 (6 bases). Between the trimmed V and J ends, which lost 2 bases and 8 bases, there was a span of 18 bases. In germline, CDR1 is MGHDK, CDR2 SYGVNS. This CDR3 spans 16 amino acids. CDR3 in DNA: TGTGCCAGCAGTGAACCAAGTGCAGGGGCGGGAGAAAAACTGTTTTTT. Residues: CASSEPSAGAGEKLFF.

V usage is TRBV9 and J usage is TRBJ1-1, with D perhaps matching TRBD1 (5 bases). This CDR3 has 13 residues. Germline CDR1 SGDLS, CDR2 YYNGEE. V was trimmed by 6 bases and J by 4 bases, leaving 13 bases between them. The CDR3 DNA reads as TGTGCCAGCACCTCGGGGGAGGGCACTGAAGCTTTCTTT. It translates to CASTSGEGTEAFF.

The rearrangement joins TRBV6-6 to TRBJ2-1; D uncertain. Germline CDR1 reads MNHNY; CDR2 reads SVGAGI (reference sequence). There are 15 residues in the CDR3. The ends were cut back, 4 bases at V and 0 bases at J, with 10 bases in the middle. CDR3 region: CASSLSVSSYNEQFF. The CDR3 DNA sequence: TGTGCCAGCAGTTTAAGCGTTAGCTCCTACAATGAGCAGTTCTTC.

In DNA, the CDR3 is TGTGCCAGCAGTTTGAGGGGGATCGAGCAGTACTTC. Encoded protein: CASSLRGIEQYF. The chain uses TRBV28 and TRBJ2-7; maybe TRBD1 (6 bases). Trimming stripped 3 bases from V and 6 bases from J, with 9 bases between. The CDR3 is 12 residues long. CDR1 and CDR2 from the germline V gene are MDHEN and SYDVKM.

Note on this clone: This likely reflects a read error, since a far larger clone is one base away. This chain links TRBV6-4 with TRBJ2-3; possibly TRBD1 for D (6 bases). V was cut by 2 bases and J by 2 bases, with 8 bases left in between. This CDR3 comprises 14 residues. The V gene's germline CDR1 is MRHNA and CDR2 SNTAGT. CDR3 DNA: TGTGCCAGCAGTGACGGACAGTACACAGATACGCAGTATTTT. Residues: CASSDGQYTDTQYF.

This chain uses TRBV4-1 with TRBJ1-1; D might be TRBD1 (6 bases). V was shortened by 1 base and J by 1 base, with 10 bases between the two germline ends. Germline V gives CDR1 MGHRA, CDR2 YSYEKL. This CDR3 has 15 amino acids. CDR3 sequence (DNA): TGCGCCAGCAGCCAAGTCCGGGGGGCGAACACTGAAGCTTTCTTT. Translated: CASSQVRGANTEAFF.

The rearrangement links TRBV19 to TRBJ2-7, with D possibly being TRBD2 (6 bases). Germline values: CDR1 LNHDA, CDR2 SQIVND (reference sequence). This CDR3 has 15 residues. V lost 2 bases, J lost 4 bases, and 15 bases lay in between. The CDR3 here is CASSIYPGAEYEQYF. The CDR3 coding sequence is TGTGCCAGTAGTATATATCCGGGAGCAGAGTACGAGCAGTACTTC.

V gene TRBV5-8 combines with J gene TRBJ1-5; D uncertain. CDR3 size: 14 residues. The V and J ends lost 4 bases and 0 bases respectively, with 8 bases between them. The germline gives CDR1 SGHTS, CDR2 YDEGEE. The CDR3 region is CASSDDNSNQPQHF. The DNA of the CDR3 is TGTGCCAGCAGCGATGACAATAGCAATCAGCCCCAGCATTTT.

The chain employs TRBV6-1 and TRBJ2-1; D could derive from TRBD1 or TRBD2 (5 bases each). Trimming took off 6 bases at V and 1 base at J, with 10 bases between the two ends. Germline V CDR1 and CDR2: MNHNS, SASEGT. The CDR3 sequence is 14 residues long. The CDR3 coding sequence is TGTGCCAGCAGCCGGGACCAATCCTACAATGAGCAGTTCTTC. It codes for CASSRDQSYNEQFF.

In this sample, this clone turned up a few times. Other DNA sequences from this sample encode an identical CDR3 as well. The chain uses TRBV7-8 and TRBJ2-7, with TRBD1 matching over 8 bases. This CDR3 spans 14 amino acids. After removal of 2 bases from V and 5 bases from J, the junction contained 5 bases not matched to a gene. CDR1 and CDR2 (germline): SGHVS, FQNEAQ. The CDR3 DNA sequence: TGTGCCAGCAGCTTAACCCAGGGGGCGGACGAGCAGTACTTC. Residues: CASSLTQGADEQYF.

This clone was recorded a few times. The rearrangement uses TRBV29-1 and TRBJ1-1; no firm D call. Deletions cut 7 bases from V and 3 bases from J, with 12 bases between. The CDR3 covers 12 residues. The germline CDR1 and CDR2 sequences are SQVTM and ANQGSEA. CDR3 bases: TGCAGCGGACAACCGTGGGACACTGAAGCTTTCTTT. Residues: CSGQPWDTEAFF.

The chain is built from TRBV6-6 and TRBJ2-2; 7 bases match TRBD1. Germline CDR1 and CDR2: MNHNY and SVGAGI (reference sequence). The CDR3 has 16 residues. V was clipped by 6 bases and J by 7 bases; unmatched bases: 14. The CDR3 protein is CASSQLKGARNGELFF. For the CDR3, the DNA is TGTGCCAGCAGCCAACTTAAGGGGGCGCGTAACGGGGAGCTGTTTTTT.

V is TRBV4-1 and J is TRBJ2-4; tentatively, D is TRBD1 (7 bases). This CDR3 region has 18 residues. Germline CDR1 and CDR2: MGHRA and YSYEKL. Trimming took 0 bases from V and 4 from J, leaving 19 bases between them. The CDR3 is CASSQENQRGDRKNIQYF. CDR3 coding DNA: TGCGCCAGCAGCCAAGAAAACCAAAGGGGGGACAGAAAAAACATTCAGTACTTC.

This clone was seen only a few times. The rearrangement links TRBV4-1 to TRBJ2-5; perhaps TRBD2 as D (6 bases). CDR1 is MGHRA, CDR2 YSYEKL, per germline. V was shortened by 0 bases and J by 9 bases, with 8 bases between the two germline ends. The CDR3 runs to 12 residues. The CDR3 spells CASSQEAGAQYF. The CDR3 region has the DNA TGCGCCAGCAGCCAAGAAGCGGGTGCCCAGTACTTC.

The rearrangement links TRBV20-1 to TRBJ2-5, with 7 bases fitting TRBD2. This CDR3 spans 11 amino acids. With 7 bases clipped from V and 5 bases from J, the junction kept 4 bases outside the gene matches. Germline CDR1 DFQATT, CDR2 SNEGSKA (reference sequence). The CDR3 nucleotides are TGCAGTGACCGACTAGCTGAGACCCAGTACTTC. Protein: CSDRLAETQYF.